This entry lists 20 T cell receptor beta chains sequenced from one sample in a study of blood T cells in healthy people across ages. With a J-beta primer mix and a sample-barcoded 5' primer, a second PCR ran about 7 to 12 cycles. TCRdb reanalysed the 5' RACE reads using MiXCR and keeps one entry per CDR3 protein. The table lists some 1,800,000 distinct CDR3 sequences, approximately 40% of them singletons. The source material was blood. These receptors were obtained from a human donor in good health.

As regards this clonotype: At one boundary the junction diverges from the germline segment, which might be a read error. The rearrangement links TRBV7-2 to TRBJ2-1; 7 bases map to TRBD1. In germline, CDR1 is SGHTA, CDR2 FQGNSA. There are 15 residues in the CDR3. The chain's CDR3 is CASSSRQGGFNEQFF. CDR3 nucleotides: TGTGCCAGTAGCTCCAGACAGGGTGGTTTCAATGAGCAGTTCTTC.

V gene TRBV12-5 combines with J gene TRBJ1-1; D uncertain. Germline-derived CDR1 and CDR2 are LGHNT and FRNRAP. This CDR3 has 21 residues. Trimming pared 6 bases from V and 1 base from J, leaving 33 bases between. The chain's CDR3 is CASGFEIGEGYGSSTNTEAFF. The CDR3 DNA follows: TGTGCTAGTGGCTTTGAAATAGGTGAGGGATATGGGTCTTCAACGAACACTGAAGCTTTCTTT.

Remarks on this clonotype: The junction differs from germline at one of its ends, possibly a read error. The gene calls are TRBV5-1 and TRBJ1-2; D is uncertain. Germline CDR1 reads SGHRS; CDR2 reads YFSETQ. The CDR3 is 13 residues long. The CDR3 coding sequence is TGCGCCAGCAGCTTGGACACAGTAGATGGCTGCACCTTC. It is translated as CASSLDTVDGCTF.

This chain connects TRBV12-3 or TRBV12-4 to TRBJ2-5; D call uncertain. Trimming stripped 0 bases from V and 3 bases from J, with 8 bases between. This CDR3 is 14 amino acids long. CDR3 protein: CASSLAYGKETQYF. The CDR3 DNA is TGTGCCAGCAGTTTAGCGTACGGAAAAGAGACCCAGTACTTC.

This clonotype has a handful of counts. The chain combines TRBV4-1 with TRBJ2-1; TRBD2 matches 8 bases. V lost 6 bases to trimming and J lost 2 bases; unmatched junction nucleotides: 6. CDR3 length: 15 residues. Germline values: CDR1 MGHRA, CDR2 YSYEKL. The CDR3 loop reads CASRSYGGAYNEQFF. CDR3 nucleotides: TGCGCCAGCAGGTCATACGGGGGGGCCTACAATGAGCAGTTCTTC.

The V gene is TRBV12-3 or TRBV12-4, the J gene TRBJ2-7; D possibly corresponds to TRBD1 (6 bases). The CDR3 length is 15 residues. Trimming cost V 1 base and J 3 bases, with 13 bases left between them. The CDR3 spells CASSLGGQAFYEQYF. CDR3 nucleotides: TGTGCCAGCAGTTTAGGGGGGCAAGCATTCTACGAGCAGTACTTC.

The V and J genes are TRBV29-1 and TRBJ1-1, with D possibly being TRBD1 (5 bases). The CDR3 sequence is 13 residues long. V was cut by 2 bases and J by 5 bases, with 12 bases left in between. From germline, CDR1 is SQVTM and CDR2 ANQGSEA. CDR3 protein: CSVEPGKGTEAFF. CDR3 in DNA: TGCAGCGTTGAACCAGGGAAGGGGACTGAAGCTTTCTTT. Full variable domain (rest looked up from reference TRBV29-1 and TRBJ1-1): SAVISQKPSRDICQRGTSLTIQCQVDSQVTMMFWYRQQPGQSLTLIATANQGSEATYESGFVIDKFPISRPNLTFSTLTVSNMSPEDSSIYLCSVEPGKGTEAFFGQGTRLTVV.

The chain links TRBV7-3 to TRBJ2-3; D tentatively reads TRBD1 or TRBD2 (5 bases each). The CDR3 totals 12 residues. The germline V gene encodes CDR1 SGHTA and CDR2 FQGTGA. With 4 bases removed from V and 9 bases from J, the gap between germline ends came to 11 bases. The CDR3 here is CASSSADTTQYF. The CDR3 DNA reads TGTGCCAGCAGCTCAGCGGACACAACGCAGTATTTT. Variable domain in full (rest from reference TRBV7-3 and TRBJ2-3): GAGVSQTPSNKVTEKGKYVELRCDPISGHTALYWYRQSLGQGPEFLIYFQGTGAADDSGLPNDRFFAVRPEGSVSTLKIQRTERGDSAVYLCASSSADTTQYFGPGTRLTVL.

This chain links TRBV29-1 with TRBJ2-7; D is uncertain. V was shortened by 1 base and J by 2 bases, with 9 bases between the two germline ends. Looked up from germline, CDR1 is SQVTM and CDR2 is ANQGSEA. This CDR3 is 13 amino acids long. This chain's CDR3 is CSVEGQRTYEQYF. The CDR3 nucleotides read TGCAGCGTTGAAGGTCAACGCACCTACGAGCAGTACTTC.

The J gene is TRBJ1-6, the V gene TRBV4-3, with D tentatively TRBD1 (6 bases). Per the germline V gene, CDR1 is LGHNA and CDR2 is YSLEER. With 4 bases removed from V and 7 bases from J, the gap between germline ends came to 14 bases. The CDR3 extends over 15 amino acids. The CDR3 loop reads CASSPTRTVNSPLHF. DNA of the CDR3: TGCGCCAGCAGCCCCACCAGGACAGTGAATTCACCCCTCCACTTT.

In regard to this clonotype: One end of the junction is discordant with germline, which a read error may explain. The chain employs TRBV5-1 and TRBJ2-5; D may be TRBD2 (5 bases). The V gene's germline CDR1 is SGHRS and CDR2 YFSETQ. This CDR3 is built from 13 residues. The CDR3 nucleotides are TGCGCCAGCAGCTTCGGGATACAAGGGACCCAGTACTTC. Translating gives CASSFGIQGTQYF. Together with reference TRBV5-1 and TRBJ2-5, the CDR3 gives the full variable domain: KAGVTQTPRYLIKTRGQQVTLSCSPISGHRSVSWYQQTPGQGLQFLFEYFSETQRNKGNFPGRFSGRQFSNSRSEMNVSTLELGDSALYLCASSFGIQGTQYFGPGTRLLVL.

J is TRBJ1-6 and V is TRBV3-1; tentative D call: TRBD1 (5 bases). The germline gives CDR1 LGHDT, CDR2 YNNKEL (reference sequence). The CDR3 is 14 residues long. V shed 6 bases and J shed 7 bases, with 13 bases lying between them. The CDR3 DNA reads TGTGCCAGCAGTTCCGACCACAGGAATTCACCCCTCCACTTT. It codes for CASSSDHRNSPLHF.

The rearrangement uses TRBV7-9 and TRBJ1-2, with D maybe TRBD1 (6 bases). Per the germline V gene, CDR1 is SEHNR and CDR2 is FQNEAQ (reference sequence). Trimming cost V 3 bases and J 3 bases, with 11 bases left between them. This CDR3 is 14 amino acids long. CDR3 in amino acids: CASSFTGIDYGYTF. In DNA, the CDR3 is TGTGCCAGCAGCTTCACAGGGATCGACTATGGCTACACCTTC.

This clonotype was seen only a few times. J is TRBJ1-5 and V is TRBV20-1, with a possible D match to TRBD1 (6 bases). This CDR3 is 13 amino acids long. CDR1 DFQATT and CDR2 SNEGSKA come from the germline V gene (reference sequence). Trimming took off 3 bases at V and 4 bases at J, with 10 bases between the two ends. This chain's CDR3 is CSASTDRNQPQHF. CDR3 nucleotide sequence: TGCAGTGCTAGTACCGACAGGAATCAGCCCCAGCATTTT.

The V gene is TRBV5-1, the J gene TRBJ2-1; possible D gene TRBD2, 6 bases. The V gene lost 2 bases and the J gene lost 9 bases, with 27 bases spanning the gap. Germline V lookup: CDR1 SGHRS, CDR2 YFSETQ. This CDR3 comprises 18 residues. CDR3 loop: CASSFARGENPRVGEQFF. The CDR3 DNA sequence: TGCGCCAGCAGCTTCGCTCGCGGGGAGAATCCCAGAGTAGGTGAGCAGTTCTTC.

The V and J genes are TRBV20-1 and TRBJ1-5; D call uncertain. This CDR3 has 12 residues. Germline V gene lookup returns CDR1 DFQATT and CDR2 SNEGSKA (reference sequence). Trimming removed 3 bases at V and 5 bases at J, with 8 bases between. CDR3 amino acids: CSASRADQPQHF. The CDR3 DNA sequence: TGCAGTGCTAGCCGGGCTGATCAGCCCCAGCATTTT.

This clonotype was seen ten or more times. At one end the junction does not follow the germline gene, possibly because of a read error. This sequence joins TRBV5-1 and TRBJ1-2; weak D call: TRBD1 (5 bases). The CDR3 runs 13 residues. Germline CDR1 reads SGHRS; CDR2 reads YFSETQ. The CDR3 DNA reads as TGTGCCAGCAGCTTAGCAGGGACCTATGGCTACACCTTC. Its protein product is CASSLAGTYGYTF. Looking up the rest from reference TRBV5-1 and TRBJ1-2 gives the full variable domain: KAGVTQTPRYLIKTRGQQVTLSCSPISGHRSVSWYQQTPGQGLQFLFEYFSETQRNKGNFPGRFSGRQFSNSRSEMNVSTLELGDSALYLCASSLAGTYGYTFGSGTRLTVV.

This clonotype has a handful of counts. Its ends do not fully match the called genes, so a read error is possible. The chain employs TRBV6-4 and TRBJ1-2; D is unresolved. The CDR3 loop spans 15 amino acids. CDR1 MRHNA and CDR2 SNTAGT come from the germline V gene. CDR3 amino acids: CASSPMNSPYYDYTF. The CDR3 DNA sequence: TGTGCCAGCAGTCCTATGAACAGTCCTTACTATGACTACACCTTC.

The rearrangement links TRBV29-1 to TRBJ2-3, with D uncertain. The CDR3 is 13 residues long. Trimming left V 3 bases short and J 1 base short, with 8 bases between. From germline, CDR1 is SQVTM and CDR2 ANQGSEA. In DNA, the CDR3 is TGCAGCGTTGAGCAGCCAGGCACAGATACGCAGTATTTT. It codes for CSVEQPGTDTQYF.

This clonotype has more than one count but fewer than ten. The junction shows a germline mismatch at one end, possibly a read error. This chain connects TRBV2 to TRBJ2-4; 7 nucleotides match TRBD1. The CDR3 covers 18 residues. Germline V CDR1 and CDR2: SNHLY, FYNNEI. This chain's CDR3 is CASSEGVWDSLAKNIRYF. CDR3 nucleotide sequence: TGTGCCAGCAGTGAAGGGGTTTGGGACAGCTTAGCCAAAAACATTCGGTACTTC.